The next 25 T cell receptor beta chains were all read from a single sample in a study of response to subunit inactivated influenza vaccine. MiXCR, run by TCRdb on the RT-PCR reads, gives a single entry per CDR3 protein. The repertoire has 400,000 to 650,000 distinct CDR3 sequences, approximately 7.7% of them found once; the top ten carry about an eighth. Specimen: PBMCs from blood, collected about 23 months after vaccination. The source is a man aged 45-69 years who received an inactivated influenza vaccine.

The CDR3 DNA reads as TGTGCCAGCAGTGATAGATCCCACGGCAATGAGCAGTTCTTC. Its translation is CASSDRSHGNEQFF. This sequence joins TRBV2 and TRBJ2-1; the D is unclear. CDR3 size: 14 residues. Germline V gives CDR1 SNHLY, CDR2 FYNNEI. V was clipped by 3 bases and J by 6 bases, with 12 bases between them.

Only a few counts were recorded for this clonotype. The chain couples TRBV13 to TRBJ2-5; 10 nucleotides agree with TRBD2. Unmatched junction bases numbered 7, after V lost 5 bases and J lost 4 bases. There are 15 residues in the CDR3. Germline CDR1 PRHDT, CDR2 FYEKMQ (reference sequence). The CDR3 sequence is CASSERGGAIETQYF. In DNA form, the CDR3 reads TGTGCCAGCAGCGAGCGGGGGGGCGCAATAGAGACCCAGTACTTC.

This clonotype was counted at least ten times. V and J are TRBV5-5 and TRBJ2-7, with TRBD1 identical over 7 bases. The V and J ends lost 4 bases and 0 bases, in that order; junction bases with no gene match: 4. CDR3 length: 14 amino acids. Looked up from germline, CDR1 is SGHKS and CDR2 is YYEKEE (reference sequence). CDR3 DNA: TGTGCCAGCAGCGAGCGGACAGGCTCCTACGAGCAGTACTTC. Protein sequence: CASSERTGSYEQYF. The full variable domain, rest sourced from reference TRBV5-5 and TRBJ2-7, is DAGVTQSPTHLIKTRGQQVTLRCSPISGHKSVSWYQQVLGQGPQFIFQYYEKEERGRGNFPDRFSARQFPNYSSELNVNALLLGDSALYLCASSERTGSYEQYFGPGTRLTVT.

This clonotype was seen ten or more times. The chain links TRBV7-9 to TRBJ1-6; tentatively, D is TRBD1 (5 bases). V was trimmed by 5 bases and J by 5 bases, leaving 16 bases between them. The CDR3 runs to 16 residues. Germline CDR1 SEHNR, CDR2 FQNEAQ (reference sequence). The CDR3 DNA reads TGTGCCAGCAGCGCAAAACCGGGACTAAATAATTCACCCCTCCACTTT. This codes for CASSAKPGLNNSPLHF.

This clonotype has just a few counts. CDR3 nucleotides: TGTGCCACCAGTGGACGCGGGGGCTCAGATACGCAGTATTTT. This codes for CATSGRGGSDTQYF. The rearrangement joins TRBV24-1 to TRBJ2-3, with D perhaps matching TRBD2 (7 bases). V gave up 5 bases and J gave up 4 bases, with 12 bases separating them. CDR3 size: 14 residues. Germline-derived CDR1 and CDR2 are KGHDR and SFDVKD.

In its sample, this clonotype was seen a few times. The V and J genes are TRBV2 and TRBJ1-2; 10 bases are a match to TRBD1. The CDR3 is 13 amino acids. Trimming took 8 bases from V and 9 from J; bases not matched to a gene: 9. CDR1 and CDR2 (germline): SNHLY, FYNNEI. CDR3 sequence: CASSMGQGMRYTF. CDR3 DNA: TGTGCCAGCTCTATGGGACAGGGGATGCGCTACACCTTC.

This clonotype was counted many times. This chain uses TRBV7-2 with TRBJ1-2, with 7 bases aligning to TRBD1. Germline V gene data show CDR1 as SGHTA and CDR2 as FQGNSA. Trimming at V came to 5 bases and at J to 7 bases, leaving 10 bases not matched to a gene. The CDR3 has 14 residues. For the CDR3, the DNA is TGTGCCAGCAGCCCGTCGACAGGGAGTAGTGGCTACACCTTC. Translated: CASSPSTGSSGYTF.

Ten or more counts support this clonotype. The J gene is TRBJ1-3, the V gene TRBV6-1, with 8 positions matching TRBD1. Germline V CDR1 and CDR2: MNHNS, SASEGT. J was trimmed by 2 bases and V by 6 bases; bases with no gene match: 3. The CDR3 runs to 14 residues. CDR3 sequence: CASSSTGAGNTIYF. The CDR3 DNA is TGTGCCAGCAGCTCGACAGGGGCTGGAAACACCATATATTTT.

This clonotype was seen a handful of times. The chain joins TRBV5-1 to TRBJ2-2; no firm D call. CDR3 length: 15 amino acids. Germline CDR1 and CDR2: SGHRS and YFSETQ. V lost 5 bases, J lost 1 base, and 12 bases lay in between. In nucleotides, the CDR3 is TGCGCCAGCAGTCTTGGGCAGGAGAACACCGGGGAGCTGTTTTTT. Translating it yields CASSLGQENTGELFF.

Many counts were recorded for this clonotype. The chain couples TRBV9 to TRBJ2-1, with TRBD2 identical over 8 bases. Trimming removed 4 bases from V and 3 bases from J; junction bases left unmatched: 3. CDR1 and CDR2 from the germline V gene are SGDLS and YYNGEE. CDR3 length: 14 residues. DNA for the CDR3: TGTGCCAGCAGCCTGGGACTAGTCTACAATGAGCAGTTCTTC. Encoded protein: CASSLGLVYNEQFF.

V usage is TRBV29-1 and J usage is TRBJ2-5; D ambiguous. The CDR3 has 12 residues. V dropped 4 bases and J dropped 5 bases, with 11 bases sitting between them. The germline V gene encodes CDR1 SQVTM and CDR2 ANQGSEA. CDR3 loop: CSVVTPAETQYF. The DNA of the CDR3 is TGCAGCGTTGTGACTCCCGCGGAGACCCAGTACTTC.

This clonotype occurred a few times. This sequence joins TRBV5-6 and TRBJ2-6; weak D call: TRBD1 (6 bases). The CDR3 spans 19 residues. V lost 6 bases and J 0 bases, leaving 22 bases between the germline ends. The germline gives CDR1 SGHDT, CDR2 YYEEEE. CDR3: CASTFFRGGILSGANVLTF. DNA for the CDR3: TGTGCCAGCACCTTCTTCCGAGGGGGAATTCTCTCTGGGGCCAACGTCCTGACTTTC.

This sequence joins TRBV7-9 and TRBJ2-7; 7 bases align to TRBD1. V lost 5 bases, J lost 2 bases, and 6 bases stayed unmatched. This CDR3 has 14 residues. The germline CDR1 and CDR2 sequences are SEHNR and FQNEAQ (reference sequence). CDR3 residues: CASSVKTGAYEQYF. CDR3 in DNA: TGTGCCAGCAGCGTTAAAACAGGGGCCTACGAGCAGTACTTC. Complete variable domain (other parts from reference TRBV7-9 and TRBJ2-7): DTGVSQNPRHKITKRGQNVTFRCDPISEHNRLYWYRQTLGQGPEFLTYFQNEAQLEKSRLLSDRFSAERPKGSFSTLEIQRTEQGDSAMYLCASSVKTGAYEQYFGPGTRLTVT.

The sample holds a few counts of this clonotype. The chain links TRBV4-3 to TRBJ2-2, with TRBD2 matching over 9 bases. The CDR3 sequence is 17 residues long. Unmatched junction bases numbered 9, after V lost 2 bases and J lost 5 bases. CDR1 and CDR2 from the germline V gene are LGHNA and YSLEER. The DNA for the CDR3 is TGCGCCAGCAGCCAAAGGCGGAGACTAGCGGAAACCGGGGAGCTGTTTTTT. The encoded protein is CASSQRRRLAETGELFF.

CDR3 nucleotides: TGCGCCAGTGGACAGGACTCTGGAAACACCATATATTTT. This sequence encodes CASGQDSGNTIYF. The gene calls are TRBV5-1 and TRBJ1-3, with 7 nucleotides matching TRBD1. V lost 8 bases and J lost 0; bases outside the gene matches: 2. Germline V gene sequence: CDR1 SGHRS, CDR2 YFSETQ. There are 13 residues in the CDR3.

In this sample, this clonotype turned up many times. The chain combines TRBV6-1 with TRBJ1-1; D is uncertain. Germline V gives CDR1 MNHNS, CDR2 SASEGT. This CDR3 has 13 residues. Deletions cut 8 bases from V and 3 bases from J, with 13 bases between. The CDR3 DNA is TGTGCCAGCCGCAAGGTACGGTACACTGAAGCTTTCTTT. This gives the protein CASRKVRYTEAFF.

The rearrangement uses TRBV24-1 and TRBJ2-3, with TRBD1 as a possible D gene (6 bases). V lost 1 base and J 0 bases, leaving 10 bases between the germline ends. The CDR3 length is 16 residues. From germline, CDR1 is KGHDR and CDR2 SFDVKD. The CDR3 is CATSDFGGQSTDTQYF. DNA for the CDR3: TGTGCCACCAGTGATTTTGGCGGACAGAGCACAGATACGCAGTATTTT.

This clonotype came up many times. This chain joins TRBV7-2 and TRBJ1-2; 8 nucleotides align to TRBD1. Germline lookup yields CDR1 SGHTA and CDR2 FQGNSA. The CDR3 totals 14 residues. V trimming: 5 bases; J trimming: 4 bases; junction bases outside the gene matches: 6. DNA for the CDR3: TGTGCCAGCAGCCTACAGGGGGGTCTCTATGGCTACACCTTC. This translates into CASSLQGGLYGYTF.

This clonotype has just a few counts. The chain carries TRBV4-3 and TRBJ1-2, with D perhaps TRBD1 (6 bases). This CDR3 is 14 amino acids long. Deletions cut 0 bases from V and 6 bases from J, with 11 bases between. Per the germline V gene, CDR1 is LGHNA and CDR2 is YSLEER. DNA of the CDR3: TGCGCCAGCAGCCAAGATTACAGGGCGAATGGCTACACCTTC. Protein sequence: CASSQDYRANGYTF.

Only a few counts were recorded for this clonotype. The CDR3 is CASSPDSFSYEQYF. Here the CDR3 DNA reads TGTGCCAGCTCACCTGACAGTTTCTCCTACGAGCAGTACTTC. The J gene is TRBJ2-7, the V gene TRBV18, with D possibly matching TRBD1 (5 bases). The germline V gene has CDR1 KGHSH and CDR2 LQKENI. Trimming cost V 3 bases and J 0 bases, with 9 bases left between them. The CDR3 has 14 amino acids.

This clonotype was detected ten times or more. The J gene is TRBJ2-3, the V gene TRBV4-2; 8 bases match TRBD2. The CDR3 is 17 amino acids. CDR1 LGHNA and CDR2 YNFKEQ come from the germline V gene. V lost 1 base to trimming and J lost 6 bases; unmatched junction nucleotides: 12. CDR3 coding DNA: TGTGCCAGCAGCCAAGTTAAAACGGGAGGGCTGGGGGATACGCAGTATTTT. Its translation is CASSQVKTGGLGDTQYF.

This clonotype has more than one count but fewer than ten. The CDR3 reads CASSKTGEETQYF. As DNA, the CDR3 is TGTGCCAGCAGCAAGACAGGGGAGGAGACCCAGTACTTC. The V and J genes are TRBV7-8 and TRBJ2-5; 8 positions agree with TRBD1. This CDR3 has 13 residues. Germline CDR1 reads SGHVS; CDR2 reads FQNEAQ. Losses at the gene ends were 5 bases for V and 5 bases for J; bases not matched to a gene: 4.

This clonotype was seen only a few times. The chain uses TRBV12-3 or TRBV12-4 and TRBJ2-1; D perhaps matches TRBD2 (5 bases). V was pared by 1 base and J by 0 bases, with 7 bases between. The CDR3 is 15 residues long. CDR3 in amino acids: CASSLGRTSYNEQFF. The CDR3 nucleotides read TGTGCCAGCAGTTTAGGGAGGACCTCCTACAATGAGCAGTTCTTC.

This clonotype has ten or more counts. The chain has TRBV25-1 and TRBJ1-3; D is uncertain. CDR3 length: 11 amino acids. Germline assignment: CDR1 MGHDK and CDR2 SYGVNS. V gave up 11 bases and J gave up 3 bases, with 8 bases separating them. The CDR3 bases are TGTGCCTCCGGGGTTGGAAACACCATATATTTT. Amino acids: CASGVGNTIYF.

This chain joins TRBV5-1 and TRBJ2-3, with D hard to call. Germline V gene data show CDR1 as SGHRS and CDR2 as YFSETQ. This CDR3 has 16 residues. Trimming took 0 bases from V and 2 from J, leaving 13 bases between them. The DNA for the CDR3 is TGCGCCAGCAGCTTGGCCTTCACGAGCAACACAGATACGCAGTATTTT. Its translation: CASSLAFTSNTDTQYF.